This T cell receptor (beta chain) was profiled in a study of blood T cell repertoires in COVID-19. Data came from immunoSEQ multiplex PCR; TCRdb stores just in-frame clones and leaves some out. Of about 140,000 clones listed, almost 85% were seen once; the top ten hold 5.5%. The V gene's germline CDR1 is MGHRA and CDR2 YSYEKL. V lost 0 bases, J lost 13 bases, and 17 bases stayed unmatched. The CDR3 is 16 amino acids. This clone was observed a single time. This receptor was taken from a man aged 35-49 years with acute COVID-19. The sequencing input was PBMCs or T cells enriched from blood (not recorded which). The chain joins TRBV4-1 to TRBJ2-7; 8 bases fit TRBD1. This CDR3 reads CASSQETGASSLGSYF. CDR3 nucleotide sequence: TGCGCCAGCAGCCAAGAGACAGGGGCTAGCAGCCTCGGATCTTACTTC.